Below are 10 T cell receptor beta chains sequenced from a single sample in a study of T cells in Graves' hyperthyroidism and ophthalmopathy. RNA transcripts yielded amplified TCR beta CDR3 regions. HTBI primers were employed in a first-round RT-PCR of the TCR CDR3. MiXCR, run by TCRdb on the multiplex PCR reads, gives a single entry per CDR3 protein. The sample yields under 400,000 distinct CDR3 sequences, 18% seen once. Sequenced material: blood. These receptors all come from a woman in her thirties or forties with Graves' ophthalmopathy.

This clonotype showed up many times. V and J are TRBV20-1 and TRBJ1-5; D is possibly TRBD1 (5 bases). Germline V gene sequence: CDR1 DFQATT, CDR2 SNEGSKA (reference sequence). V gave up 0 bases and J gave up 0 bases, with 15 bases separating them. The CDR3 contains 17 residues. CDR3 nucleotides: TGCAGTGCTAGAGAGAGAGGCAGGGTCTATAGCAATCAGCCCCAGCATTTT. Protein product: CSARERGRVYSNQPQHF.

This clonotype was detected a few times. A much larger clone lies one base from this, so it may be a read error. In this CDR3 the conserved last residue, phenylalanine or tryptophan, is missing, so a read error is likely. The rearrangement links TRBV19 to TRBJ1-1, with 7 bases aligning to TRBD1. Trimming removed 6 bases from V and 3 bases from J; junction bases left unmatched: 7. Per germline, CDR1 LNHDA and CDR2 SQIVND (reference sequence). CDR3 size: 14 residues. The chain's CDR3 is CASRSQGGYTEAFL. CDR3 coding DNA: TGTGCCAGTAGATCCCAGGGGGGATACACTGAAGCTTTCCTT.

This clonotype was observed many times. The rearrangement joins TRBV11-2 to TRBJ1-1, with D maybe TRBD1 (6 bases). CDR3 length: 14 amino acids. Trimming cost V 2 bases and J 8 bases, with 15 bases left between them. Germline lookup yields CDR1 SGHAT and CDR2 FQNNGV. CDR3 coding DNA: TGTGCCAGCAGCTTACCCGGGGGGCCCGCCGAAGCTTTCTTT. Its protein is CASSLPGGPAEAFF.

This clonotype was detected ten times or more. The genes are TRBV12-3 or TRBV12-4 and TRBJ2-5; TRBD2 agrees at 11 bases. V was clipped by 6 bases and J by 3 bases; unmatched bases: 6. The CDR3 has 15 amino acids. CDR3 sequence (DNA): TGTGCCAGCAGGCCCGGGACTAGCGGTAAAGAGACCCAGTACTTC. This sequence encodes CASRPGTSGKETQYF.

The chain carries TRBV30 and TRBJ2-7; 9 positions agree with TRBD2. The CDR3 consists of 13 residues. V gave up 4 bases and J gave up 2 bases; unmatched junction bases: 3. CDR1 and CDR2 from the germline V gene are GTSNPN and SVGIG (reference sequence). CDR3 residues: CAWMTSGTYEQYF. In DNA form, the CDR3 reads TGTGCCTGGATGACTAGCGGAACCTACGAGCAGTACTTC.

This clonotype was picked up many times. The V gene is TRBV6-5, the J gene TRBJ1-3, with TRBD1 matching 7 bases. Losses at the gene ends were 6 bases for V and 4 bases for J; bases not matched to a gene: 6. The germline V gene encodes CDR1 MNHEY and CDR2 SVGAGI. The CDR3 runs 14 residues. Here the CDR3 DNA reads TGTGCCAGCAGCACAGGGGTGAACGGAAACACCATATATTTT. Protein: CASSTGVNGNTIYF.

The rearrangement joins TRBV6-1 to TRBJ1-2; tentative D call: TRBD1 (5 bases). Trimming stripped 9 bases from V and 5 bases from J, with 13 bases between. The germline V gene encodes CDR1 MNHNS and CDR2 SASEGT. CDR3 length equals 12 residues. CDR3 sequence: CARPPGAYGYTF. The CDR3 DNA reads TGTGCCAGGCCCCCCGGGGCTTATGGCTACACCTTC.

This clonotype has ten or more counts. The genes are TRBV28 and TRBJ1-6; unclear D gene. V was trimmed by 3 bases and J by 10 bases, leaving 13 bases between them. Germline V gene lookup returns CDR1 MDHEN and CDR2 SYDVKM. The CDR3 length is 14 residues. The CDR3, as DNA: TGTGCCAGCAGTTTCGGCAGTATGAACTCACCCCTCCACTTT. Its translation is CASSFGSMNSPLHF.

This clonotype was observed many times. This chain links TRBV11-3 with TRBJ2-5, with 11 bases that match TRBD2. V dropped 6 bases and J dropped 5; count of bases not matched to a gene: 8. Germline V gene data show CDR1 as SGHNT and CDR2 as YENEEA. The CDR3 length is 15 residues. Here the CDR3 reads CASSRGSGRGETQYF. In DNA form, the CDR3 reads TGTGCCAGCAGTAGAGGTAGCGGGAGGGGTGAGACCCAGTACTTC.

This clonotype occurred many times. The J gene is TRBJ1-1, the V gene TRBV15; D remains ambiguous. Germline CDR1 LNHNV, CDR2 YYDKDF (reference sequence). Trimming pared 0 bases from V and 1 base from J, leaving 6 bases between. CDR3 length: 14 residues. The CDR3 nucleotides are TGTGCCACCAGCAGAGATGCAGGGAACACTGAAGCTTTCTTT. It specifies CATSRDAGNTEAFF.